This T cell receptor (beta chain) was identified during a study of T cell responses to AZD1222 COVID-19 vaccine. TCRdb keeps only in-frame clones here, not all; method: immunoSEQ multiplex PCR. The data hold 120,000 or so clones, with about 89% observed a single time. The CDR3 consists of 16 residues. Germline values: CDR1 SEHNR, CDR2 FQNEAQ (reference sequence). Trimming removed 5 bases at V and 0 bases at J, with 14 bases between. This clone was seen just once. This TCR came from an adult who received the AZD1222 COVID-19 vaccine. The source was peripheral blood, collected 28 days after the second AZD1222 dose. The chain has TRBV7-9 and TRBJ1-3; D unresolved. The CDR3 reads CASSLPLSFSGNTIYF. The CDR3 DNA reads TGTGCCAGCAGCCTCCCCCTCAGTTTCTCTGGAAACACCATATATTTT.